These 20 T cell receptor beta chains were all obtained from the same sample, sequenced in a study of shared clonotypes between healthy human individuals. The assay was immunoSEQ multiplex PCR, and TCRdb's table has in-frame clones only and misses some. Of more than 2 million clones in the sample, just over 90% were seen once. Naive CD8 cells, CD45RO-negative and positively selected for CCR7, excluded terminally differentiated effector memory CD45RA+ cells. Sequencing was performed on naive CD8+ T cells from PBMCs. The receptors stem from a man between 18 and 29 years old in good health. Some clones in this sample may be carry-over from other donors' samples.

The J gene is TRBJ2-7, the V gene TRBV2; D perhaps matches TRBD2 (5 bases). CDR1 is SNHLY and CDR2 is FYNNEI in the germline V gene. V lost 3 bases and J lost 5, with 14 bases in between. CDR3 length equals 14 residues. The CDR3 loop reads CASSDFGERHEQYF. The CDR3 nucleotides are TGTGCCAGCAGTGATTTTGGGGAGCGCCACGAGCAGTACTTC.

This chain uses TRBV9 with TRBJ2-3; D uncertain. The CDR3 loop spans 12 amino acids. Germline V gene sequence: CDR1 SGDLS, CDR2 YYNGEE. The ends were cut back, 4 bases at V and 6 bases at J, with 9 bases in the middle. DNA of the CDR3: TGTGCCAGCAGCTCATCCTGGGATACGCAGTATTTT. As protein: CASSSSWDTQYF. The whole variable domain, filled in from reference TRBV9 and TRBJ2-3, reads DSGVTQTPKHLITATGQRVTLRCSPRSGDLSVYWYQQSLDQGLQFLIQYYNGEERAKGNILERFSAQQFPDLHSELNLSSLELGDSALYFCASSSSWDTQYFGPGTRLTVL.

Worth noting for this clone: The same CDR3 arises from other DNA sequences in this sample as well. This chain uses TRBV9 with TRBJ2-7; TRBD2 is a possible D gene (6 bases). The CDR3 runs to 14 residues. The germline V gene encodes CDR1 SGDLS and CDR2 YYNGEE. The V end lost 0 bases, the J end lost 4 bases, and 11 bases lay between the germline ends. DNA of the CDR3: TGTGCCAGCAGCGTAGTGCCGGGGACTTACGAGCAGTACTTC. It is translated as CASSVVPGTYEQYF.

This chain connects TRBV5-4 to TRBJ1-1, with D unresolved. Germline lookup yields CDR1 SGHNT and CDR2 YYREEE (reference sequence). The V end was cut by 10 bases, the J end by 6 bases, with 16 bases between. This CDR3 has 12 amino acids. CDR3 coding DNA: TGTGCCTTTCAATCAGGACCACCTGAAGCTTTCTTT. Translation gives CAFQSGPPEAFF.

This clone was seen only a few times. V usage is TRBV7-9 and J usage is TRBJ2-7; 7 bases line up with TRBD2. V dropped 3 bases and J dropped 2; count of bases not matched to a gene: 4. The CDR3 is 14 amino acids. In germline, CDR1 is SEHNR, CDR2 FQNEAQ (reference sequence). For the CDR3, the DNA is TGTGCCAGCAGCTTCGGACTAGTGGCCTACGAGCAGTACTTC. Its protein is CASSFGLVAYEQYF.

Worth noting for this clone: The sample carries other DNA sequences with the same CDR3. CDR3 amino acids: CASSVAPGYEQYF. The CDR3 nucleotides are TGTGCCAGCAGCGTAGCCCCAGGGTACGAGCAGTACTTC. The gene calls are TRBV9 and TRBJ2-7; D perhaps matches TRBD1 (5 bases). V was cut by 0 bases and J by 4 bases, with 8 bases left in between. The CDR3 consists of 13 residues. Germline lookup yields CDR1 SGDLS and CDR2 YYNGEE.

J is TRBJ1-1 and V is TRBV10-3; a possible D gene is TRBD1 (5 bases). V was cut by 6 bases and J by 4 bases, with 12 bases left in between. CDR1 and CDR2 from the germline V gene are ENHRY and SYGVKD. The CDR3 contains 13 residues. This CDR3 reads CAIRPEGSTEAFF. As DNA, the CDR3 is TGTGCCATCAGGCCCGAGGGGAGCACTGAAGCTTTCTTT.

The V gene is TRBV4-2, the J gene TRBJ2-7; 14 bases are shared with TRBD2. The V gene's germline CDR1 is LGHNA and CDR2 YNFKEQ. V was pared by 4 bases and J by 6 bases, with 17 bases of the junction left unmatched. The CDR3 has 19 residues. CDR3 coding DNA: TGTGCCAGCAGCCCGCGGACTAGCGGGAGGTCTCCTACGTGGGCCGAGCAGTACTTC. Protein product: CASSPRTSGRSPTWAEQYF.

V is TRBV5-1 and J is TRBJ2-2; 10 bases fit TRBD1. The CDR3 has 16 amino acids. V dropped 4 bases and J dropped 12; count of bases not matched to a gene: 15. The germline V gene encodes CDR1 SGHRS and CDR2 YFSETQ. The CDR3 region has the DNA TGCGCCAGCAGCCAAGGGACAGGGGTTTCTTTGGGGCAGCTGTTTTTT. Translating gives CASSQGTGVSLGQLFF.

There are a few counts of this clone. CDR3 amino acids: CASSIPGMIYEQYF. In nucleotides, the CDR3 is TGTGCCAGTAGTATACCAGGGATGATTTACGAGCAGTACTTC. V is TRBV19 and J is TRBJ2-7; maybe TRBD1 (5 bases). This CDR3 has 14 amino acids. Germline V gives CDR1 LNHDA, CDR2 SQIVND (reference sequence). V dropped 2 bases and J dropped 4 bases, with 12 bases sitting between them.

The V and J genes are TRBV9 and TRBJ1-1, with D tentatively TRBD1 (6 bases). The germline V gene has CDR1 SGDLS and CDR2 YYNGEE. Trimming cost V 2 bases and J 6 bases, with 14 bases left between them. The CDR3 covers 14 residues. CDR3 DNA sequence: TGTGCCAGCAGCGTCAGGGGAGCGGGTCCTGAAGCTTTCTTT. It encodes CASSVRGAGPEAFF.

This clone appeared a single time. The CDR3, as DNA: TGTGCCAGCAGCTTAGCGGGCGGACCTAGCACAGATACGCAGTATTTT. Residues: CASSLAGGPSTDTQYF. The genes are TRBV11-3 and TRBJ2-3; D not resolved. V gave up 1 base and J gave up 0 bases, with 11 bases separating them. Per the germline V gene, CDR1 is SGHNT and CDR2 is YENEEA. This CDR3 spans 16 amino acids.

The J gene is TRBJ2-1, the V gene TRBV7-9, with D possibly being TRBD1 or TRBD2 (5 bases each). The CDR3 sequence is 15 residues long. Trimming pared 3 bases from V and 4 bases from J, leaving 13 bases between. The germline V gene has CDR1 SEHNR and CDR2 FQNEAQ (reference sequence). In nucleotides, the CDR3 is TGTGCCAGCAGCTTGGGGGTACTGCGGTACAATGAGCAGTTCTTC. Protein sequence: CASSLGVLRYNEQFF. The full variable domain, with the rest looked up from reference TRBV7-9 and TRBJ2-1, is DTGVSQNPRHKITKRGQNVTFRCDPISEHNRLYWYRQTLGQGPEFLTYFQNEAQLEKSRLLSDRFSAERPKGSFSTLEIQRTEQGDSAMYLCASSLGVLRYNEQFFGPGTRLTVL.

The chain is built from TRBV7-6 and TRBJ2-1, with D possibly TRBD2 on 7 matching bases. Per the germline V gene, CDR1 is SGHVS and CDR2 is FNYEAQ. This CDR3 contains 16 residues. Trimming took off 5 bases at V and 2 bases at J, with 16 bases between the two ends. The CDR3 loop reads CASSHSGGRPYNEQFF. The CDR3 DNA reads TGTGCCAGCAGCCATTCCGGGGGGCGCCCCTACAATGAGCAGTTCTTC.

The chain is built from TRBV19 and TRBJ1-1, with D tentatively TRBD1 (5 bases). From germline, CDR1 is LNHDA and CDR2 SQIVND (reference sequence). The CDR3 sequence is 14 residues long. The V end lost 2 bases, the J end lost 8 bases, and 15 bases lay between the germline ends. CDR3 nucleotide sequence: TGTGCCAGTAGTATACGGGGGGAGGGTCTCGAAGCTTTCTTT. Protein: CASSIRGEGLEAFF.

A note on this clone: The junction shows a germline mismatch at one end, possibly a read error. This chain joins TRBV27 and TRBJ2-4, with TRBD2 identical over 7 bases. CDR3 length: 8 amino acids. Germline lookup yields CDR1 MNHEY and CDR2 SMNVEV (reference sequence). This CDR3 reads CAGGVRNF. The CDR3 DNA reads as TGTGCTGGGGGGGTACGCAACTTC.

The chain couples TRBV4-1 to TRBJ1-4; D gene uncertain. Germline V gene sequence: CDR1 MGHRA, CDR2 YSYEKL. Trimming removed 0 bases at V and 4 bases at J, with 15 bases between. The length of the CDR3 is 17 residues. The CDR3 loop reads CASSQEKIGGGNEKLFF. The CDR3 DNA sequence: TGCGCCAGCAGCCAAGAAAAGATTGGCGGAGGTAATGAAAAACTGTTTTTT.

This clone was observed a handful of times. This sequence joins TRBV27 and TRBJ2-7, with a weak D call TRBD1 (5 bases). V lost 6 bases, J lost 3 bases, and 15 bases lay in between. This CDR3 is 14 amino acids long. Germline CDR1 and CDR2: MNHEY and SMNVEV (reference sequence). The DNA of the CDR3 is TGTGCCAGCAGACTCCTCACAGGTTACTACGAGCAGTACTTC. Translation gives CASRLLTGYYEQYF.

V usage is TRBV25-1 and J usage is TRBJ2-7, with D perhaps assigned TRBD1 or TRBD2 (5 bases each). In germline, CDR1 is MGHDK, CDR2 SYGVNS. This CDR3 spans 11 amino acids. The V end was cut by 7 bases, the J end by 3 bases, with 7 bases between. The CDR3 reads CASMRGYEQYF. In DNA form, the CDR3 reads TGTGCCAGCATGAGGGGCTACGAGCAGTACTTC.

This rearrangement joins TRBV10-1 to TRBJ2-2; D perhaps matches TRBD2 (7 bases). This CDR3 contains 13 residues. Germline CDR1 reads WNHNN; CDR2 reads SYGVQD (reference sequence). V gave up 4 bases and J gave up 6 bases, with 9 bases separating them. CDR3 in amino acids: CASSVGGAGELFF. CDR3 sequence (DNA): TGCGCCAGCAGTGTAGGGGGGGCCGGGGAGCTGTTTTTT.